Sequencing of this T cell receptor (beta chain) was carried out in a study of T cell responses to AZD1222 COVID-19 vaccine. Broader study findings: Only five to seven AZD1222 recipients tested seropositive at baseline.

On this clone: Its antigen is not identified.

Germline V gene lookup returns CDR1 SGHNT and CDR2 YENEEA. V dropped 1 base and J dropped 1 base, with 8 bases sitting between them. The CDR3 runs 15 residues. Here immunoSEQ multiplex PCR was the method, and the copy in TCRdb shows in-frame clones only, minus some. The sample holds over 100,000 clones, roughly 84% seen once. The sequence was obtained from an adult in good health. The specimen was peripheral blood, collected on day 0 of AZD1222 vaccination. The rearrangement uses TRBV11-3 and TRBJ2-1; D is unresolved. CDR3 coding DNA: TGTGCCAGCAGCTTAGGCGGAATTTCCTACAATGAGCAGTTCTTC. This sequence encodes CASSLGGISYNEQFF.